A single sample is the source of the 17 T cell receptor beta chains below, sequenced in a study of cytomegalovirus exposure and HLA in healthy donors. PCR used 60 Vbeta primers and 13 Jbeta primers. TCRdb keeps only in-frame clones here, not all; method: immunoSEQ multiplex PCR. This sample has 90,000 to 100,000 clones; around 67% occur once, and the top ten carry roughly 2.5%. Material for sequencing was PBMCs. The receptors come from a man aged 45-65 years in good health and CMV-seronegative.

The rearrangement links TRBV7-2 to TRBJ1-2; D not certain. Looked up from germline, CDR1 is SGHTA and CDR2 is FQGNSA. This CDR3 spans 12 amino acids. V lost 6 bases and J 4 bases, leaving 9 bases between the germline ends. The CDR3 region has the DNA TGTGCCAGCAGTTACACTAGCTATGGCTACACCTTC. Amino acids: CASSYTSYGYTF. Looking up the rest from reference TRBV7-2 and TRBJ1-2 gives the full variable domain: GAGVSQSPSNKVTEKGKDVELRCDPISGHTALYWYRQSLGQGLEFLIYFQGNSAPDKSGLPSDRFSAERTGGSVSTLTIQRTQQEDSAVYLCASSYTSYGYTFGSGTRLTVV.

This chain joins TRBV7-2 and TRBJ2-5; 16 bases are a match to TRBD2. The DNA matches TRBJ2-7 better at its end, which makes the J call doubtful. This CDR3 has 18 residues. Germline V gene lookup returns CDR1 SGHTA and CDR2 FQGNSA. The CDR3 loop is CASSSTGTSGGGAYEQYF. The CDR3 bases are TGTGCCAGCAGTTCAACCGGGACTAGCGGGGGGGGAGCCTACGAGCAGTACTTC.

The chain uses TRBV5-6 and TRBJ2-3; 11 bases are a match to TRBD2. The CDR3 has 15 amino acids. The V gene's germline CDR1 is SGHDT and CDR2 YYEEEE. Trimming cost V 1 base and J 4 bases; bases outside gene matches: 2. The CDR3 spells CASSLISGGADTQYF. The CDR3 DNA reads as TGTGCCAGCAGCTTGATTAGCGGGGGGGCAGATACGCAGTATTTT.

This clone was observed a single time. The rearrangement uses TRBV11-3 and TRBJ1-6; D perhaps matches TRBD1 (5 bases). V lost 0 bases to trimming and J lost 3 bases, with 21 bases between them. CDR1 and CDR2 from the germline V gene are SGHNT and YENEEA. This CDR3 region has 20 residues. The CDR3 is CASSLDRVGRVGIYNSPLHF. CDR3 coding DNA: TGTGCCAGCAGCTTAGATCGGGTGGGCAGGGTAGGCATCTATAATTCACCCCTCCACTTT.

The chain carries TRBV5-1 and TRBJ1-4; 10 bases line up with TRBD1. Germline CDR1 SGHRS, CDR2 YFSETQ. The CDR3 length is 15 residues. J gave up 3 bases and V 5 bases, and 4 bases lay outside the gene matches. The CDR3 DNA reads as TGCGCCAGCAGGACAGGGGGCTCGGCTAATGAAAAACTGTTTTTT. It is translated as CASRTGGSANEKLFF.

This clone was observed a few times. The chain couples TRBV5-1 to TRBJ1-5, with 11 bases lining up with TRBD1. Germline V lookup: CDR1 SGHRS, CDR2 YFSETQ. CDR3 length: 15 residues. J was trimmed by 6 bases and V by 3 bases; bases with no gene match: 5. CDR3 coding DNA: TGCGCCAGCAGCTCCTCGGGACAGGGGGGTCAGCCCCAGCATTTT. Residues: CASSSSGQGGQPQHF.

The sample holds a few counts of this clone. The V call is TRBV28, the J call TRBJ2-1; TRBD2 is a possible D gene (6 bases). Looked up from germline, CDR1 is MDHEN and CDR2 is SYDVKM. CDR3 length: 17 amino acids. Trimming left V 6 bases short and J 7 bases short, with 25 bases between. CDR3 coding DNA: TGTGCCAGCAGCTCACCCCTAGGGAAGGGAGGAGGAAATGAGCAGTTCTTC. Translating gives CASSSPLGKGGGNEQFF.

The chain links TRBV5-1 to TRBJ1-1, with 11 bases identical to TRBD1. With 2 bases clipped from V and 0 bases from J, the junction kept 6 bases outside the gene matches. The germline gives CDR1 SGHRS, CDR2 YFSETQ. The CDR3 covers 17 residues. DNA for the CDR3: TGCGCCAGCAGCTTAGGACAGGGGGCCTACATGAACACTGAAGCTTTCTTT. Translation: CASSLGQGAYMNTEAFF.

The chain has TRBV30 and TRBJ1-6; D remains unclear. Germline V lookup: CDR1 GTSNPN, CDR2 SVGIG (reference sequence). Between the trimmed V and J ends, which lost 3 bases and 8 bases, there was a span of 17 bases. The CDR3 is made up of 15 amino acids. CDR3 in amino acids: CAWRRLGRNHSPLHF. In nucleotides, the CDR3 is TGTGCCTGGAGAAGGTTGGGGAGGAATCATTCACCCCTCCACTTT.

The chain couples TRBV2 to TRBJ1-1; possibly TRBD1 for D (6 bases). V was clipped by 7 bases and J by 0 bases, with 12 bases between them. The CDR3 covers 14 residues. The germline V gene encodes CDR1 SNHLY and CDR2 FYNNEI. CDR3 residues: CASTVGQMNTEAFF. Written as DNA, the CDR3 is TGTGCCAGCACCGTCGGACAGATGAACACTGAAGCTTTCTTT. Complete variable domain (other parts from reference TRBV2 and TRBJ1-1): EPEVTQTPSHQVTQMGQEVILRCVPISNHLYFYWYRQILGQKVEFLVSFYNNEISEKSEIFDDQFSVERPDGSNFTLKIRSTKLEDSAMYFCASTVGQMNTEAFFGQGTRLTVV.

The chain employs TRBV11-2 and TRBJ1-2; D possibly corresponds to TRBD1 (6 bases). CDR3 length: 15 residues. The germline V and J ends were trimmed by 5 bases and 2 bases, with 15 bases remaining between them. Germline CDR1 is SGHAT and CDR2 is FQNNGV. CDR3 loop: CASSPAGGLNYGYTF. Written as DNA, the CDR3 is TGTGCCAGCAGCCCCGCCGGGGGGCTAAACTATGGCTACACCTTC. Looking up the rest from reference TRBV11-2 and TRBJ1-2 gives the full variable domain: EAGVAQSPRYKIIEKRQSVAFWCNPISGHATLYWYQQILGQGPKLLIQFQNNGVVDDSQLPKDRFSAERLKGVDSTLKIQPAKLEDSAVYLCASSPAGGLNYGYTFGSGTRLTVV.

Here the CDR3 DNA reads TGCGCCAGCAGCTTGGGGCCCCCACAGTTACTCTCCTACGAGCAGTACTTC. Translation: CASSLGPPQLLSYEQYF. The chain carries TRBV5-1 and TRBJ2-7, with D hard to call. The CDR3 has 17 amino acids. Germline loops: CDR1 SGHRS, CDR2 YFSETQ. Trimming took off 0 bases at V and 0 bases at J, with 16 bases between the two ends.

This clone is a singleton in its sample. The V gene is TRBV14, the J gene TRBJ1-4; D gene uncertain. Germline CDR1 reads SGHDN; CDR2 reads FVKESK. The CDR3 is 12 residues long. Between the trimmed V and J ends, which lost 2 bases and 8 bases, there was a span of 6 bases. CDR3 in DNA: TGTGCCAGCAGCCAAATACAGGAAAAACTGTTTTTT. Its protein is CASSQIQEKLFF.

Turning to this clone: Germline and junction disagree at one end, which may indicate a read error. V and J are TRBV29-1 and TRBJ2-7; TRBD2 matches at 11 bases. Germline V gene lookup returns CDR1 SQVTM and CDR2 ANQGSEA. The CDR3 is 13 residues long. The CDR3 bases are TGCGGCGTAGCGGGAGGGGAAGCCTACGAGCAGTACTTC. Translated, it gives CGVAGGEAYEQYF.

The chain carries TRBV6-5 and TRBJ1-1, with no clear D. Trimming removed 3 bases from V and 3 bases from J, with 11 bases in between. CDR1 is MNHEY, CDR2 SVGAGI, per germline. The CDR3 runs to 14 residues. CDR3 nucleotides: TGTGCCAGCAGTTATAAGAGTCGGGACACTGAAGCTTTCTTT. It translates to CASSYKSRDTEAFF.

This clone was seen once. The genes are TRBV15 and TRBJ1-3; D may be TRBD1 (5 bases). CDR3 size: 16 residues. Trimming removed 0 bases at V and 2 bases at J, with 11 bases between. The germline gives CDR1 LNHNV, CDR2 YYDKDF (reference sequence). CDR3: CATSREGRGPGNTIYF. CDR3 DNA sequence: TGTGCCACCAGCAGAGAAGGGAGGGGTCCTGGAAACACCATATATTTT.

A few counts support this clone. V is TRBV5-5 and J is TRBJ2-2; 7 bases agree with TRBD1. V lost 0 bases and J lost 6; bases outside the gene matches: 8. Germline loops: CDR1 SGHKS, CDR2 YYEKEE (reference sequence). The CDR3 totals 16 residues. CDR3 amino acids: CASSLVRQGPPGELFF. CDR3 bases: TGTGCCAGCAGCTTGGTTAGACAGGGTCCGCCCGGGGAGCTGTTTTTT.